The following is a T cell receptor beta chain sequence with its context. It lacks a known antigen. One base away there is no much larger clone; base qualities are not given. Using the deep immunoSEQ assay, TCR CDR3 regions were amplified from genomic DNA by multiplex PCR. Extracted genomic DNA from each cell subset was distributed evenly across all wells of several immunoSEQ 96-well plates, and each plate was treated as a replicate. Each replicate PCR for sorted subsets received roughly 200 ng genomic DNA, equal to roughly 30,000 T cell genomes. The purified libraries were quantified using a Qubit 3.0 fluorometer, sized with a Bioanalyzer 2100, and then quantified again using the KAPA Library Quantification kit. Each immunoSEQ 96-well plate was sequenced on its own single-read 150-cycle Illumina NextSeq 550 flow cell. Processing in the source paper ran as follows. Because only junctional sequences without quality scores were contained in the immunoSEQ output, filtering matching that applied to full-length reads could not be performed. To assign V/J genes and CDR3, sequences were annotated using PyIR, a Python wrapper for IgBLAST v1.9, with IMGT germline references. Reads were removed for weak V/J assignments (E-value above 1e-6), missing CDR3, stop codons, out-of-frame junctions, or ambiguous translated residues. A V3J clonotype was defined by an identical inferred V gene, J gene, and CDR3 amino acid sequence. To compute the percentage overlap between repertoires, the number of shared unique clonotypes was divided by the size of the smaller repertoire. Repertoire richness was assessed with RTK rarefaction, the Chao1 estimator, and Recon v2.1 estimates of unobserved clonotypes. Generation probabilities were computed with OLGA for all TCRbeta clonotypes obtained by the gDNA method from several donors. In TCRdb, the immuneACCESS table is reduced to in-frame sequences with V and J assigned. These tables do not hold every clone; where another copy was compared, an unresolved V gene accounts for under half, and the others remain unexplained. That table supplies the V and J calls and clone size; D and trimming were determined from the DNA. In all, the sample holds about 600,000 clones, and more than 95% of those were seen once. The ten largest clones add up to about 0.06% of the sample.

The source of the sample is a study of shared clonotypes between healthy human individuals (dated by TCRdb to 2020 to 2021). Context from the whole study: A couple of women and a few men aged 18 to 49 years were included in the cohort. For each donor, CD4 naive and CD4 memory were each given three plates, CD8 naive was given two plates, and CD8 memory was given one plate. To estimate repertoire size and how much clonotype sharing occurs between individuals, the study deeply sequenced the blood TCR repertoires of 5 or 6 healthy adults. To increase sequencing depth and limit assay-specific biases, TCR repertoire library preparation and sequencing were carried out by different laboratories using diverse techniques. Per donor, leukapheresis produced somewhere between about 0.9 and 9.5 billion PBMCs.

Broad study findings and their caveats: Approximately 5% of naive CD4, 3.5% of naive CD8, approximately 2% of memory CD4, and roughly 0.4% of memory CD8 clonotypes were shared across several donors. Sampling was restricted to blood, and TCR repertoires in tissues likely differ from the TCR repertoires found in blood. Compared with non-shared clonotypes, clonotypes shared by all four sorted-subset donors had higher generation probabilities. Pairwise subsampling indicated that sequencing depth was expected to affect the degree of clonotype sharing among donors. The genetic and exposure-history diversity represented was limited by the small number of donors. Incomplete sequencing was indicated by rarefaction of sorted-subset datasets, despite the large sequencing depth. Estimated clonotype richness was generally larger for naive than for memory subsets.

The donors were healthy, HIV-negative adults who had no recently reported acute infections or vaccinations. Every donor was a Caucasian adult residing in Nashville, Tennessee, USA. CD4+ T cells were enriched by magnetic negative selection; naive cells were then positively selected on CD45RA, and the negative fraction formed the memory subset. Blood was collected by leukapheresis, and PBMCs were isolated by Ficoll-Histopaque density gradient centrifugation and then cryopreserved in liquid nitrogen vapor phase. Purity and quantity of every magnetically sorted T cell population were checked by analytical flow cytometry. Each sorted fraction had its genomic DNA isolated and then quantified by UV absorbance on a Nanodrop 2000c. Material: naive CD4+ T cells sorted from blood. Explained via the paper, the cell subset or site label denotes: CD45RA+ positively selected. The sequence came from a woman aged 25-40 years in good health.

The CDR3 region: CASSAGQGVYGYTF. The DNA sequence is given as TGCGCCAGCAGTGCCGGACAGGGAGTCTATGGCTACACCTTC. The sequence is built from TRBV10-1 and TRBJ1-2; 8 central bases correspond to TRBD1. Including the terminal cysteine and phenylalanine, the CDR3 comprises 14 residues. CDR3 DNA is the only sequence kept; it has 42 bases, read in frame from the first base. The junction shows trimming of 4 bases on V and 4 bases on J, and the gene matches do not reach 5 bases of it. The germline V gene (reference sequence) yields WNHNN for CDR1 and SYGVQD for CDR2.